This passage covers 8 T cell receptor beta chains from one sample sequenced in a study of graft-versus-host responses after intestinal transplantation. The method was immunoSEQ multiplex PCR; TCRdb's version includes in-frame clones alone and lacks a portion of them. Among 20,000 or so clones listed, around 86% were seen once. Sequenced material: bone marrow, taken approximately 120 days after transplant. These TCRs come from a human patient who received an intestinal transplant, so some T cells may come from the graft donor.

The chain links TRBV13 to TRBJ2-2; the D is unclear. Germline CDR1 and CDR2: PRHDT and FYEKMQ (reference sequence). V lost 11 bases and J 5 bases, leaving 12 bases between the germline ends. CDR3 size: 12 residues. CDR3 DNA: TGTGCCCAGCTCTTGGGGACCGGGGAGCTGTTTTTT. It codes for CAQLLGTGELFF.

V gene TRBV6-5 combines with J gene TRBJ1-3; 7 positions agree with TRBD1. V gave up 6 bases and J gave up 0 bases; unmatched junction bases: 5. This CDR3 contains 15 residues. The germline V gene encodes CDR1 MNHEY and CDR2 SVGAGI. The CDR3 reads CASSLDRVSGNTIYF. The CDR3 DNA is TGTGCCAGCAGCCTAGACAGGGTCTCTGGAAACACCATATATTTT.

Details on this clone: Its ends do not fully match the called genes, so a read error is possible. The V and J genes are TRBV18 and TRBJ2-7, with D possibly being TRBD1 (5 bases). This CDR3 contains 13 residues. From germline, CDR1 is KGHSH and CDR2 LQKENI. CDR3 region: CASSPQDPYEQYF. The CDR3, as DNA: TGTGCCAGCTCCCCACAGGACCCCTACGAGCAGTACTTC.

The rearrangement uses TRBV30 and TRBJ2-1; 8 nucleotides align to TRBD2. The CDR3 length is 12 residues. With V trimmed by 3 bases and J by 9 bases, 4 bases remained unmatched. Per germline, CDR1 GTSNPN and CDR2 SVGIG (reference sequence). CDR3 sequence reads: CAWSPAGVEQFF. The CDR3 DNA is TGTGCCTGGAGCCCAGCGGGAGTTGAGCAGTTCTTC.

The chain joins TRBV7-8 to TRBJ2-5; possibly TRBD1 or TRBD2 for D (5 bases each). Between the trimmed V and J ends, which lost 1 base and 5 bases, there was a span of 14 bases. CDR3 length: 15 residues. Looked up from germline, CDR1 is SGHVS and CDR2 is FQNEAQ. CDR3 coding DNA: TGTGCCAGCAGCTTAGGATCCGTAGGGGACGAGACCCAGTACTTC. Its translation is CASSLGSVGDETQYF.

The CDR3, as DNA: TGTGCCAGTAGTTTTTTTTTGACCCAGAGCTCCTACAATGAGCAGTTCTTC. This codes for CASSFFLTQSSYNEQFF. The chain joins TRBV19 to TRBJ2-1, with D hard to call. The CDR3 covers 17 residues. Trimming removed 5 bases from V and 0 bases from J, with 17 bases in between. Germline loops: CDR1 LNHDA, CDR2 SQIVND (reference sequence).

The chain uses TRBV6-5 and TRBJ1-6; D is possibly TRBD1 (5 bases). Germline CDR1 reads MNHEY; CDR2 reads SVGAGI. The CDR3 sequence is 13 residues long. With 8 bases removed from V and 8 bases from J, the gap between germline ends came to 13 bases. CDR3 residues: CASAGTLHSPLHF. The DNA of the CDR3 is TGTGCCAGCGCTGGGACCCTCCATTCACCCCTCCACTTT.

The gene calls are TRBV29-1 and TRBJ2-1, with TRBD2 matching over 13 bases. The germline CDR1 and CDR2 sequences are SQVTM and ANQGSEA. The CDR3 loop spans 19 amino acids. The ends lost 2 bases at V and 8 bases at J; junction bases unmatched: 18. CDR3 nucleotide sequence: TGCAGCGTTGAACTACGAGGGGGCCCAAGACTAGCGGGAGGTGATGAGCAGTTCTTC. It translates to CSVELRGGPRLAGGDEQFF.